This TCR beta chain was documented in a study of blood T cell repertoires in COVID-19. Study at large: T cells, B-cell-depleted T cells, or PBMCs supplied cDNA or gDNA.

Here immunoSEQ multiplex PCR was the method, and the copy in TCRdb shows in-frame clones only, minus some. Of approximately 52,000 clones in the sample, roughly 87% were seen once. The germline gives CDR1 SGHTA, CDR2 FQGNSA. V was clipped by 5 bases and J by 0 bases, with 5 bases between them. This CDR3 is 12 amino acids long. This clonotype was obtained from a man in his sixties with active COVID-19. The sample comprised peripheral blood. V is TRBV7-2 and J is TRBJ2-7; D not resolved. CDR3 sequence reads: CASSPSSYEQYF. CDR3 nucleotides: TGTGCCAGCAGCCCTAGCTCCTACGAGCAGTACTTC.